The sequence of this TCR beta chain was determined in a study of OX40 agonist ivuxolimab in advanced cancers. Profiled with immunoSEQ multiplex PCR; TCRdb holds only in-frame clones, not every one. This table holds under 25,000 clones, 74% found once. V gave up 6 bases and J gave up 5 bases; unmatched junction bases: 9. Per germline, CDR1 SGDLS and CDR2 YYNGEE. The CDR3 length is 14 residues. The material was CD4+ or CD8+ T cells sorted from blood, obtained in a trial of the OX40 agonist ivuxolimab. The receptor's source is an adult with an advanced solid tumor such as melanoma, head and neck, liver or kidney cancer. This chain uses TRBV9 with TRBJ2-7; 9 bases are shared with TRBD1. Here the CDR3 DNA reads TGTGCCAGCAACGCCGGGACAGGGAGAGACGAGCAGTACTTC. This translates into CASNAGTGRDEQYF.